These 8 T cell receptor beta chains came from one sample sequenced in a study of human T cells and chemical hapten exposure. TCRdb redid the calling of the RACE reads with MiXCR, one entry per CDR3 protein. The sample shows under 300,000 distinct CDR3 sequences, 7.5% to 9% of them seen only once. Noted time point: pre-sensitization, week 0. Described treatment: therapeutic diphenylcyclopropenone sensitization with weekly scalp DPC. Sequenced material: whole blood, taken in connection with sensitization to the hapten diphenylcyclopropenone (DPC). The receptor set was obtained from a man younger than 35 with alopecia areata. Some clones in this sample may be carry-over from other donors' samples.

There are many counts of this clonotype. The CDR3 coding sequence is TGTGCCAGCAGTATCAAACCCGGGACGCATGGAAACACCATATATTTT. Residues: CASSIKPGTHGNTIYF. The rearrangement links TRBV7-2 to TRBJ1-3; tentative D call: TRBD1 (5 bases). The length of the CDR3 is 16 residues. Germline CDR1 is SGHTA and CDR2 is FQGNSA. V was pared by 6 bases and J by 3 bases, with 18 bases between.

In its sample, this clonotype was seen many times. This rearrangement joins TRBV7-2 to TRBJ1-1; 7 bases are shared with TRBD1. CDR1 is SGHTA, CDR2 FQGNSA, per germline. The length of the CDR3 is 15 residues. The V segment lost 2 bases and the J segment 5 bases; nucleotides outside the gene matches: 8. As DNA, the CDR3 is TGTGCCAGCAGCTTAATCCAACAGGGGAGGACTGAAGCTTTCTTT. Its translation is CASSLIQQGRTEAFF.

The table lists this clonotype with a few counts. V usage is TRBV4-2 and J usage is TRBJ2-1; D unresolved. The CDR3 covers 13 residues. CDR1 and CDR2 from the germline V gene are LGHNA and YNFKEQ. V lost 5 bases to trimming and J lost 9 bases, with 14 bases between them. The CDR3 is CASSSPGRGEQFF. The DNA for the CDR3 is TGTGCCAGCAGCTCGCCCGGCCGCGGTGAGCAGTTCTTC.

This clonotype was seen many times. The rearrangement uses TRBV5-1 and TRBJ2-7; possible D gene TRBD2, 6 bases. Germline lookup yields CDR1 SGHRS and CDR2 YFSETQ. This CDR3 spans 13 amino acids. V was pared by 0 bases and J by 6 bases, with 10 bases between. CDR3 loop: CASSLARGLEQYV. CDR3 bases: TGCGCCAGCAGCTTGGCGAGGGGACTCGAGCAGTACGTC.

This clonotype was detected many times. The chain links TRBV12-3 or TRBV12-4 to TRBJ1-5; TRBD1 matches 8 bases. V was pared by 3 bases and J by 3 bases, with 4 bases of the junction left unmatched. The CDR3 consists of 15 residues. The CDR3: CASSLGQVDNQPQHF. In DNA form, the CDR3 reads TGTGCCAGCAGTTTGGGACAGGTAGACAATCAGCCCCAGCATTTT.

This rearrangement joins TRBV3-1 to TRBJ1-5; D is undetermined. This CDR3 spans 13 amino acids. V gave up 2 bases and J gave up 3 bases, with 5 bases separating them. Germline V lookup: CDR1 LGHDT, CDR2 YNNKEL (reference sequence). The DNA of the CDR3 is TGTGCCAGCAGCCAAAGGGTCAATCAGCCCCAGCATTTT. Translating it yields CASSQRVNQPQHF.

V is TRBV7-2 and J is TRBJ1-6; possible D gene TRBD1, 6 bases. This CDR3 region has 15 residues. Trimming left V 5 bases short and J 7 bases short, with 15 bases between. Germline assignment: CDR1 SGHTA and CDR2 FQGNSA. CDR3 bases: TGTGCCAGCAGCCCCATGACAGGAGGGAATTCACCCCTCCACTTT. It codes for CASSPMTGGNSPLHF.

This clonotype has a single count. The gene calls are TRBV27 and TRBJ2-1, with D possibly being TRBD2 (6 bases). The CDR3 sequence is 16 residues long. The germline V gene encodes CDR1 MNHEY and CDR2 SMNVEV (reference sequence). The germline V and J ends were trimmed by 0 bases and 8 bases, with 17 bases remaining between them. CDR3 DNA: TGTGCCAGCAGTTTATCGTTACTGCGACTAGTCGATGAGCAGTTCTTC. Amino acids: CASSLSLLRLVDEQFF.